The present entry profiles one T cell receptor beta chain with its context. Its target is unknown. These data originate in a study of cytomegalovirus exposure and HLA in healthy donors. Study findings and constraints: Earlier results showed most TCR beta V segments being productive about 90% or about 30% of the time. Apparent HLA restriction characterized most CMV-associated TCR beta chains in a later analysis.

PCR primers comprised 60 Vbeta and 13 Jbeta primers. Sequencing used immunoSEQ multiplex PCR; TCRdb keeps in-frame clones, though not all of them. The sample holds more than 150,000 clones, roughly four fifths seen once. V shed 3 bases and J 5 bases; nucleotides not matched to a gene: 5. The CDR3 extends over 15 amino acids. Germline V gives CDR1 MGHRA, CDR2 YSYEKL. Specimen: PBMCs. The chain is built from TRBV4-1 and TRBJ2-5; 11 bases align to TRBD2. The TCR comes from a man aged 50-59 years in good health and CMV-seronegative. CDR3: CASSHLAGGRETQYF. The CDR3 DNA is TGCGCCAGCAGCCATCTAGCGGGGGGCAGGGAGACCCAGTACTTC.